These 3 T cell receptor beta chains were sequenced from one sample in a study of cytomegalovirus exposure and HLA in healthy donors. 60 Vbeta and 13 Jbeta primers were used in PCR. The method was immunoSEQ multiplex PCR; TCRdb's version includes in-frame clones alone and lacks a portion of them. The sample shows roughly 150,000 clones, approximately 81% of them seen only once. The sequenced sample consisted of PBMCs. Receptors originate from a woman in her 40s in good health and CMV-seropositive.

The table lists this clone with a few counts. The chain recombines TRBV5-1 with TRBJ2-1; 8 bases map to TRBD1. CDR1 and CDR2 from the germline V gene are SGHRS and YFSETQ. Unmatched junction bases numbered 6, after V lost 2 bases and J lost 2 bases. The CDR3 extends over 16 amino acids. CDR3 amino acids: CASSLPQGAAYNEQFF. As DNA, the CDR3 is TGCGCCAGCAGCTTACCTCAGGGGGCGGCCTACAATGAGCAGTTCTTC. Together with reference TRBV5-1 and TRBJ2-1, the CDR3 gives the full variable domain: KAGVTQTPRYLIKTRGQQVTLSCSPISGHRSVSWYQQTPGQGLQFLFEYFSETQRNKGNFPGRFSGRQFSNSRSEMNVSTLELGDSALYLCASSLPQGAAYNEQFFGPGTRLTVL.

The chain has TRBV19 and TRBJ2-1, with no clear D. Per germline, CDR1 LNHDA and CDR2 SQIVND (reference sequence). V lost 3 bases and J lost 6, with 12 bases in between. The CDR3 contains 14 residues. In DNA, the CDR3 is TGTGCCAGTAGTATGGGCATCCCCCTCAATGAGCAGTTCTTC. This codes for CASSMGIPLNEQFF.

This clone was counted a single time. V gene TRBV5-1 combines with J gene TRBJ2-5, with D possibly TRBD2 on 6 matching bases. The V end lost 4 bases, the J end lost 5 bases, and 18 bases lay between the germline ends. Germline V CDR1 and CDR2: SGHRS, YFSETQ. The CDR3 contains 15 residues. The CDR3 DNA is TGCGCCAGCAGCACTGGGACTTACGGGTGGGAGACCCAGTACTTC. It encodes CASSTGTYGWETQYF.